The entry below gives a single T cell receptor (beta chain) sequence along with its context. No antigen is known for it. Per-base quality was not reported, and no clone a single base away is much larger than it. The sample comes from a study of beta chain features in type 1 diabetes (dated by TCRdb to the late 2010s). Background on the whole study: Mean age, gender distribution, total cell number and subset yield did not differ between patients and healthy donors. Across all samples, about 110 million sorted cells were examined, and cell number per subset correlated strongly with RNA yield. In the study, recently diagnosed type 1 diabetes patients and matched healthy donors were compared on the TCRB repertoires of their sorted circulating CD4+ T cell subsets. Naive and central memory subsets were obtained from all 28 donors, but regulatory and stem cell-like memory subsets were isolated from only 8 patients and roughly 8 healthy donors.

Overall results and qualifications from the work: Because the HLA sub-analyses included only small numbers of individuals, any influence of HLA type on TCRB rearrangement was left unresolved. A moderate but significant shortening of TCRB CDR3 length was observed in type 1 diabetes patients in all four CD4+ subsets. Because cDNA rather than genomic DNA was sequenced, highly expressing activated cells could have been over-represented, although no difference in activation and CD3 levels was found between groups. Naive, central memory and regulatory TCRB repertoires appeared to be more alike among patients than among healthy donors. PCR might favor shorter templates, but patient and control samples were amplified and corrected together, so any skew would affect both groups equally. At VDJ recombination sites, patients with type 1 diabetes made fewer insertions and deleted more nucleotides, a pattern implying thymic rearrangement abnormalities.

V and J lose 10 bases and 0 bases, and a span of 15 bases separates them. The CDR3 covers 14 residues, taking in both the cysteine and the phenylalanine. Solely the CDR3 DNA is kept, with 42 bases framed from the first base. CDR1 is given as MNHNY and CDR2 as SVGAGI, both from the germline V gene (reference sequence). The entire isolated RNA was reverse transcribed using the High Capacity cDNA Reverse Transcription Kit, and thus expressed TCRB transcripts were sequenced. Naive, central memory and regulatory T cell samples underwent deep immunoSEQ sequencing, averaging about 3.5 million total reads per sample. Sorted cells were lysed in RLT buffer, and RNA was extracted using DNase-treated RNeasy Micro or Mini kits according to cell number. Each cell subset was processed separately to prevent cross-contamination, with patient and healthy donor samples processed together. TCRB sequences were amplified from cDNA with the immunoSEQ multiplex PCR, producing 87-bp fragments spanning the CDR3 region. Amplicons were sequenced on the Illumina HiSeq platform. The authors' pipeline ran thus. PCR bias was corrected computationally using synthetic template baselines, and reads within Hamming distance 2 were collapsed, with unmergeable singletons discarded. Reads were aligned against IMGT so that V, D and J genes, CDR3 length and insertions or deletions at six rearrangement sites could be assigned. Within each subset, clonotype counts were normalized to sorted cell number, after which true diversity and Gini coefficients were computed with the tcR R package. The overlap coefficient, calculated on TCRB nucleotide sequences, was used to quantify repertoire sharing. Out-of-frame TCRB sequences from naive cells were analyzed to stand in for the pre-selection repertoire. Held by TCRdb, this immuneACCESS table contains in-frame sequences only and omits some clones. Under half of the omission traces to an unresolved V gene where checked; the cause of the rest is unknown. That table gives V, J and clone size, and the DNA gave D and trimming. Within this sample are about 620,000 clones, with around 15% of them counted one time only. The top ten constitute 0.07% to 0.095% of the sample.

From each donor, a single peripheral blood sample of around 0.12 L on average was drawn into heparinised tubes. A BD FACSAria II was used to sort naive, central memory, regulatory and stem cell-like memory CD4+ T cells with a panel that included CD45RO, CCR7, CD25, CD127, CD95 and CD27. A purity above 95% was achieved for all sorted populations. PBMCs were isolated immediately by Lymphoprep density gradient centrifugation and stained directly without culture. So that batch effects would be minimized, each experiment stained and sorted samples in pairs, pairing one healthy donor with one patient. Material: naive CD4+ T cells from blood. Read against the paper, the sample's cell subset or site label means: true naive CD4+ T cells. The sequence is built from TRBV6-6 and TRBJ1-2; the D gene is possibly TRBD1, with 6 bases matching. The receptor comes from a man younger than 30 in good health. The CDR3 is CAITGGGTNYGYTF. The sequenced DNA is TGTGCCATCACCGGAGGGGGTACTAACTATGGCTACACCTTC.